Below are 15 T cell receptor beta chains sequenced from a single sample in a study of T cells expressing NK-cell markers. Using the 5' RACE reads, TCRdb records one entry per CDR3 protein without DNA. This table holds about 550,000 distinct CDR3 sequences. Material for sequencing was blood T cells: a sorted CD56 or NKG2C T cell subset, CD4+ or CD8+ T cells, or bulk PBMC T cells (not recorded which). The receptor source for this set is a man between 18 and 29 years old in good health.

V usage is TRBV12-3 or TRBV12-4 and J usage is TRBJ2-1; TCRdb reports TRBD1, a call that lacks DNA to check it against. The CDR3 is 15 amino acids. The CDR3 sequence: CASAGSPDRGPEQFF.

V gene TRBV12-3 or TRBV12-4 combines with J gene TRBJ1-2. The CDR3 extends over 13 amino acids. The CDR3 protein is CASSFDTKAGYTF.

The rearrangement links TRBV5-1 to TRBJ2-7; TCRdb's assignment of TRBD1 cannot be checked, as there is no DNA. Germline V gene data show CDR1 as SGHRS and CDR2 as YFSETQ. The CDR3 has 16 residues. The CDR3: CASSLPGTGRDYEQYF.

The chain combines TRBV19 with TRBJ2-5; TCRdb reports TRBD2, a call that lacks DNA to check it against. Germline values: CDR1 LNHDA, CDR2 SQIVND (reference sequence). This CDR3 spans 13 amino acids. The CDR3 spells CASSIRRRETQYF.

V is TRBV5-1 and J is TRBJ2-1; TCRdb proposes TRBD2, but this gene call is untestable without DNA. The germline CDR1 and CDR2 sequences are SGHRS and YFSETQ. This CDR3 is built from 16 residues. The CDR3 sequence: CASSLESSAIYNEQFF. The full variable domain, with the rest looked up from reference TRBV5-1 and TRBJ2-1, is KAGVTQTPRYLIKTRGQQVTLSCSPISGHRSVSWYQQTPGQGLQFLFEYFSETQRNKGNFPGRFSGRQFSNSRSEMNVSTLELGDSALYLCASSLESSAIYNEQFFGPGTRLTVL.

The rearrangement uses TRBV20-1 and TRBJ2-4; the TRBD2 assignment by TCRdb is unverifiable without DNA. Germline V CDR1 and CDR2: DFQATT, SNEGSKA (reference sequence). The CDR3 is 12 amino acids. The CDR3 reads CSARELGDIQYF.

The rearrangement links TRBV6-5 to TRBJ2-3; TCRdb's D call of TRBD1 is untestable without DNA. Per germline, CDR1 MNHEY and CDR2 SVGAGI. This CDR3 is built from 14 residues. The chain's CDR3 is CASSYKGGTDTQYF.

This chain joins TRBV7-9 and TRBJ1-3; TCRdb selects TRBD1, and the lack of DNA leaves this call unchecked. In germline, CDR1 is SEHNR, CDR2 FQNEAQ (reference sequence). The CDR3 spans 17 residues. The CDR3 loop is CASSHPPQQHSGNTIYF.

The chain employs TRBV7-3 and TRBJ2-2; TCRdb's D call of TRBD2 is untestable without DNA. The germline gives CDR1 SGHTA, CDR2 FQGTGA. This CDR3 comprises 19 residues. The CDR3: CASSSLGLLAGAHTGELFF.

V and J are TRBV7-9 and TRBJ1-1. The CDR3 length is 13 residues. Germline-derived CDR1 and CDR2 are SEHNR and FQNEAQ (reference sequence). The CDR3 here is CASSSGGLTEAFF.

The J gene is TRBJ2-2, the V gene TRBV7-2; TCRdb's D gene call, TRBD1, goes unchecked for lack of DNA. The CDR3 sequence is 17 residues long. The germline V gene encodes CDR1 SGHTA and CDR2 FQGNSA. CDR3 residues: CASRKGGQGYDTGELFF.

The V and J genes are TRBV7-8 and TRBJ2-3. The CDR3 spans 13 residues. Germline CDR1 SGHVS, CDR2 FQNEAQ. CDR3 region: CASRSFGTDTQYF.

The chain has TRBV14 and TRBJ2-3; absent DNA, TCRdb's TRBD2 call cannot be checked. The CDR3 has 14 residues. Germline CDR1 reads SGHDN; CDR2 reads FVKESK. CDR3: CASSPREWIDTQYF.

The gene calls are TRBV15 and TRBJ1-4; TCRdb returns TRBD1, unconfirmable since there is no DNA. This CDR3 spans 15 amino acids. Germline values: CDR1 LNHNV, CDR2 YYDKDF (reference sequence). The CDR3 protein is CATSRPGEGDEKLFF.

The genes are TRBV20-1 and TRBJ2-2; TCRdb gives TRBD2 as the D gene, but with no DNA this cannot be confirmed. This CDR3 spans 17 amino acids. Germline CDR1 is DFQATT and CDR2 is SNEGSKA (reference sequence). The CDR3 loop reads CSAQPPSSGRATGELFF.